This TCR beta chain is drawn from a study of OX40 agonist ivuxolimab in advanced cancers. Study details: From 23 to 79 years was the age range, with a mean of around 57 years, and about 83% were male.

About this clone itself: Its antigen is as yet unknown.

The table came from immunoSEQ multiplex PCR; TCRdb's copy has only in-frame clones and leaves some out. The sample carries about 11,000 clones, 65% to 75% recorded once. Points from the study as a whole: Both blood CD4+ and CD8+ T cells showed clonal growth by week 6 at 0.1 to 3.0 mg/kg. Specificity for antigen went undetermined in the expanded peripheral T cells.

CDR3 length: 15 residues. V was cut by 4 bases and J by 3 bases, with 16 bases left in between. Sequencing was performed on CD4+ or CD8+ T cells sorted from blood, taken in a trial of the OX40 agonist ivuxolimab. The clonotype comes from an adult with an advanced solid tumor such as melanoma, head and neck, liver or kidney cancer. This chain uses TRBV7-1 with TRBJ2-7; possibly TRBD2 for D (7 bases). TRBV7-1 is classed as an ORF, of uncertain function. The CDR3 region is CASSLRRGHYYEQYF. CDR3 nucleotide sequence: TGTGCCAGCAGCTTAAGGCGGGGGCACTACTACGAGCAGTACTTC.